These 7 T cell receptor beta chains share one sample of origin, sequenced in a study of early T cells in non-severe SARS-CoV-2 infection. TCRdb analysed the 5' RACE reads with MiXCR anew, one entry per CDR3 protein. The profile shows about 45,000 distinct CDR3 sequences, roughly 11% of them singletons. The sequencing input was whole blood. The source is an adult who was a healthcare worker with PCR-confirmed SARS-CoV-2 infection or an uninfected control (not recorded which).

This clonotype has only a few counts. This chain connects TRBV6-5 to TRBJ1-6; the D is unclear. The CDR3 is 12 amino acids. Between the trimmed V and J ends, which lost 6 bases and 7 bases, there was a span of 7 bases. The germline V gene has CDR1 MNHEY and CDR2 SVGAGI. For the CDR3, the DNA is TGTGCCAGCAGGGTGGTGAATTCACCCCTCCACTTT. It codes for CASRVVNSPLHF.

This clonotype was recorded a few times. The rearrangement uses TRBV28 and TRBJ1-2; maybe TRBD1 (5 bases). CDR1 is MDHEN and CDR2 is SYDVKM in the germline V gene. Trimming pared 5 bases from V and 5 bases from J, leaving 18 bases between. The length of the CDR3 is 15 residues. The CDR3 protein is CASSPHEDRIYGYTF. The DNA of the CDR3 is TGTGCCAGCAGTCCTCACGAAGACAGAATTTATGGCTACACCTTC.

V gene TRBV12-3 or TRBV12-4 combines with J gene TRBJ2-2, with TRBD2 as a possible D gene (5 bases). Between the trimmed V and J ends, which lost 3 bases and 6 bases, there was a span of 14 bases. The CDR3 extends over 15 amino acids. In DNA form, the CDR3 reads TGTGCCAGCAGTTTTCTAGCCATAGTTCCCGGGGAGCTGTTTTTT. Its protein is CASSFLAIVPGELFF.

Concerning this clonotype itself: Compared with germline, one end of the junction differs, possibly owing to a read error. The chain employs TRBV6-2 or TRBV6-3 and TRBJ2-7; perhaps TRBD2 as D (6 bases). The germline V gene encodes CDR1 MNHEY and CDR2 SVGEGT. The CDR3 sequence is 12 residues long. The CDR3 DNA is TGTGCCAGCAGCCAATACTTCGTACTAGCCACTTTC. As protein: CASSQYFVLATF.

In its sample, this clonotype was seen a few times. The V gene is TRBV7-2, the J gene TRBJ2-5; D ambiguous. CDR1 is SGHTA, CDR2 FQGNSA, per germline. This CDR3 contains 14 residues. V gave up 4 bases and J gave up 1 base, with 10 bases separating them. The CDR3 here is CASSSIGSQETQYF. DNA for the CDR3: TGTGCCAGCAGCTCCATAGGCTCCCAAGAGACCCAGTACTTC.

In its sample, this clonotype was seen many times. The rearrangement uses TRBV9 and TRBJ1-2; maybe TRBD1 (6 bases). V was cut by 4 bases and J by 8 bases, with 24 bases left in between. CDR1 SGDLS and CDR2 YYNGEE come from the germline V gene. The CDR3 is made up of 16 amino acids. CDR3 DNA: TGTGCCAGCAGCCCTTCAGGCGCCAGGGGATTAGGGGGCTACACCTTC. It is translated as CASSPSGARGLGGYTF.

This clonotype has only a few counts. CDR3 protein: CASSHLGGKTYEQYF. CDR3 nucleotides: TGTGCCAGCAGCCACCTAGGGGGAAAAACCTACGAGCAGTACTTC. The genes are TRBV3-1 and TRBJ2-7; tentatively, D is TRBD1 (6 bases). The V gene's germline CDR1 is LGHDT and CDR2 YNNKEL (reference sequence). The CDR3 runs 15 residues. Trimming took 3 bases from V and 2 from J, leaving 14 bases between them.